This TCR beta chain was sequenced in a study of post-analysis software for immune sequencing data. Points from the study as a whole: Comparison with controls showed significantly lower normalized Chao1 diversity in multiple sclerosis patients. In patients, TRBV5-6, TRBV5-1 and TRBV20-1 belonged to several TRBV segments found more frequently than in controls. The F measure placed samples prepared in the same batch into strongly shared clusters.

Each TCR beta cDNA library carried unique molecular identifiers. Researchers reported approximately 500,000 cDNA molecules coming from about 0.98 to 11 million T cells. TCRdb ran MiXCR on the PCR reads and lists one entry per CDR3 protein. The table lists about 560,000 distinct CDR3 sequences, about 40% of them singletons. As for this clonotype: Antigen: not known.

Trimming removed 0 bases at V and 5 bases at J, with 11 bases between. The CDR3 contains 14 residues. Germline CDR1 SGHRS, CDR2 YFSETQ. The rearrangement uses TRBV5-1 and TRBJ1-1; D not certain. This receptor was taken from a girl between 5 and 17 years old with multiple sclerosis. Sequenced sample: blood. CDR3 DNA: TGCGCCAGCAGCTTGGCCGCCGCGGGGACTGAAGCTTTCTTT. It yields the protein CASSLAAAGTEAFF.